A selection of T cell receptor beta chains follows, all from one sample in a study of blood T cells in healthy people across ages. TCRdb independently ran MiXCR on the 5' RACE reads; one entry per CDR3 protein. Of 2 million or so distinct CDR3 sequences listed, around 48% were seen once; the top ten hold around 2.1%. Input material: blood. These receptors all come from a woman in her 40s in good health. Both conserved end residues are part of each CDR3. The order of the fields is V gene, D gene, J gene, clone size, CDR3 DNA, CDR3 protein. The D gene is left open where the match is weak. Clone sizes are given selectively: once, few, many, or a class where the clone is expanded.

TRBV7-2	TRBD1	TRBJ2-5	few	TGTGCCAGCAGCTCGACCGGGACAGGGCGGGAGACCCAGTACTTC	CASSSTGTGRETQYF
TRBV11-1	TRBD2	TRBJ2-5	-	TGTGCCAGCAGCCCGCGGGGGCTAGCGGGGGTTCAAGAGACCCAGTACTTC	CASSPRGLAGVQETQYF
TRBV20-1	-	TRBJ2-3	few	TGCAGTGGTCGGGGGCGGTTCTTAGATACGCAGTATTTT	CSGRGRFLDTQYF
TRBV7-2	-	TRBJ2-7	-	TGTGCCAGCAGCTTGCGGGACGGCCGGGTGGGCGAGCAGTACTTC	CASSLRDGRVGEQYF
TRBV18	-	TRBJ2-4	-	TGTGCCAGCTCACCACTTGGGAGTTGCAAAAACATTCAGTACTTC	CASSPLGSCKNIQYF
TRBV12-3/TRBV12-4	-	TRBJ2-7	few	TGTGCCAGCAGTTTCGACCCCGAAGTATACGAGCAGTACTTC	CASSFDPEVYEQYF
TRBV20-1	-	TRBJ2-3	-	TGCAGTGCTGTAACGGGATTAGGCACAGATCCGCAGTATTTT	CSAVTGLGTDPQYF
TRBV7-9	TRBD1	TRBJ1-5	-	TGTGCCAGCAGCTTGGGACAGGGTATGGGCCAGCCCCAGCATTTT	CASSLGQGMGQPQHF
TRBV11-2	-	TRBJ2-1	-	TGTGCCAGCAGCCCCACACTTACACAGTTCTTC	CASSPTLTQFF
TRBV11-2	TRBD1	TRBJ2-7	-	TGTGCCAGCAGCTTAAGAAGGGACAGGTCCTACGAGCAGTACTTC	CASSLRRDRSYEQYF
TRBV9	-	TRBJ1-5	once	TGTGCCAGCAGCGTAGACCAGGGGTACAATCAGCCCCAGCATTTT	CASSVDQGYNQPQHF
TRBV29-1	TRBD1	TRBJ2-3	few	TGCAGCGCGTTACAGGGGCCCACCAATACGCAGTATTTT	CSALQGPTNTQYF
TRBV5-1	TRBD2	TRBJ2-7	few	TGCGCCAGCAGCTTGCGGACAGGGGTGACTAGCGGGGCAATCGGACTTCCCTACGAGCAGTACTTC	CASSLRTGVTSGAIGLPYEQYF
TRBV5-1	-	TRBJ2-7	-	TGCGCCAGCAGCTTGATAGGGACGGACTACGAGCAGTACTTC	CASSLIGTDYEQYF
TRBV3-1	-	TRBJ2-7	-	TGTGCCAGCAGCCAAGGACTAGGGGAGCTCTACGAGCAGTACTTC	CASSQGLGELYEQYF
TRBV13	TRBD2	TRBJ2-3	few	TGTGCCAGCAGCTTAATTCTTGGGAGGGAGAGGACAGATACGCAGTATTTT	CASSLILGRERTDTQYF
TRBV2	-	TRBJ2-6	-	TGTGCCAGCACAGTCAAGAGCACTGGGGCCAACGTCCTGACTTTC	CASTVKSTGANVLTF
TRBV6-5	-	TRBJ1-2	few	TGTGCCAGCACCGACGCCGGGGGGGTAAACTATGGCTACACCTTC	CASTDAGGVNYGYTF
TRBV5-6	TRBD1	TRBJ2-7	few	TGTGCCAGCACCTCAATCGGACAGGCTAATCGGCGGTCCTACGAGCAGTACTTC	CASTSIGQANRRSYEQYF
TRBV9	TRBD2	TRBJ2-3	-	TGTGCCAGCAGCGTAGACACTAGCGGGGGCCTCACAGATACGCAGTATTTT	CASSVDTSGGLTDTQYF
TRBV29-1	TRBD1	TRBJ1-2	few	TGCAGCGGGCAGGGACAGGGAGACTATGGCTACACCTTC	CSGQGQGDYGYTF
TRBV29-1	-	TRBJ2-1	-	TGCAGCGTTGATGGCTGCAATTCCTACAATGAGCAGTTCTTC	CSVDGCNSYNEQFF
TRBV6-5	-	TRBJ2-5	-	TGTGCCAGCAGTTACCGGGGGGCGCGGTACTTC	CASSYRGARYF
TRBV5-1	TRBD2	TRBJ2-3	-	TGTGCCAGCAGTTTTGGACTAGCGGTCACAGATACGCAGTATTTT	CASSFGLAVTDTQYF
TRBV20-1	-	TRBJ2-1	-	TGCAGTGCCACCGCGGGTTTCAATGAGCAGTTCTTC	CSATAGFNEQFF
TRBV20-1	TRBD2	TRBJ2-5	-	TGCAGTGCTAGCCGGGGGGTCCTCACCCCTCGGCAGTACTTC	CSASRGVLTPRQYF
TRBV10-3	-	TRBJ1-6	-	TGTGCCGTCAGTGAGTGGCAGGAGATGGTTAATCCACCCCTCCACTTT	CAVSEWQEMVNPPLHF
TRBV20-1	-	TRBJ2-5	few	TGCAGTGCTAGGAAGGGATCAGCGGGCCAAGAGACCCAGTACTTC	CSARKGSAGQETQYF
TRBV29-1	-	TRBJ2-3	-	TGCAGCGTTGAAGCGGGGCCTATCACAGATACGCAGTATTTT	CSVEAGPITDTQYF
TRBV20-1	TRBD1	TRBJ2-3	few	TGCAGTGCCAAGCTGTCAGGGGGCGGGGATACGCAGTATTTT	CSAKLSGGGDTQYF
TRBV2	-	TRBJ2-5	-	TGTGCCAGCAGTGAGAACCGGGCCGCAGGAGAGACCCAGTACTTC	CASSENRAAGETQYF
TRBV7-2	TRBD1	TRBJ2-5	-	TGTGCCAGCAGCGCCGCAGGGGGCGGGAAGACCCAGTACTTC	CASSAAGGGKTQYF
TRBV29-1	-	TRBJ1-2	few	TGCAGCGCCCTTACAGGAGTCCATAACTATGGCTACACCTTC	CSALTGVHNYGYTF
TRBV11-2	-	TRBJ2-3	-	TGTGCCAGCAGCTTAGTGATCCGTTCCGCCCCAGATACGCAGTATTTT	CASSLVIRSAPDTQYF
TRBV20-1	-	TRBJ1-2	-	TGCAGTGAAAAGGGGGGGCCGGGCTACACCTTC	CSEKGGPGYTF
TRBV27	-	TRBJ1-2	-	TGTGCCAGCAGTGGCAGACAGCATGGCTCCTATGGCTACACCTTC	CASSGRQHGSYGYTF
TRBV13	-	TRBJ2-7	-	TGTGCCAGCAGCTTATCACCGGGACGGGATGTCTACGAGCAGTACTTC	CASSLSPGRDVYEQYF
TRBV25-1	TRBD1	TRBJ1-5	-	TGTGCCAGCAGTGAGGGGGACAGGGCGAATCAGCCCCAGCATTTT	CASSEGDRANQPQHF
TRBV7-2	-	TRBJ2-1	-	TGTGCCAGCACCAAAACGGGACCCTACAATGAGCAGTTCTTC	CASTKTGPYNEQFF
TRBV5-6	TRBD1	TRBJ2-4	-	TGTGCCAGCAGCCGACAGGGTATAACCAAAAACATTCAGTACTTC	CASSRQGITKNIQYF
TRBV7-8	TRBD2	TRBJ2-3	-	TGTGCCAGCAGCCCCCTAATAGCGGGGGCAACCACAGATACGCAGTATTTT	CASSPLIAGATTDTQYF
TRBV27	-	TRBJ2-4	few	TGTGCCAGCAGACCGGGACCCGGAGAGCAGTACTTC	CASRPGPGEQYF
TRBV10-3	-	TRBJ2-1	-	TGTGCCACAGGCGGGGTAAATGAGCAGTTCTTC	CATGGVNEQFF
TRBV6-5	TRBD1	TRBJ2-5	few	TGTGCCAGCAGTGTGGGACAGGACCAAGAGACCCAGTACTTC	CASSVGQDQETQYF
TRBV10-3	-	TRBJ2-3	-	TGTGCCATCAGCCTGAGTGGAACAGATACGCAGTATTTT	CAISLSGTDTQYF
TRBV5-1	TRBD1	TRBJ2-6	once	TGCGCCAGCAGCTTAAGGTCGACAGGGGCGCGCCGGGACGTCCTGACTTTC	CASSLRSTGARRDVLTF